This T cell receptor beta chain was recorded in a study of cytomegalovirus exposure and HLA in healthy donors. V lost 7 bases, J lost 6 bases, and 22 bases lay in between. CDR1 SNHLY and CDR2 FYNNEI come from the germline V gene. This CDR3 is built from 15 residues. This clone was observed a single time. Vbeta (60) and Jbeta (13) primers were used in the PCR. TCRdb's copy holds only in-frame clones and misses some; the assay was immunoSEQ multiplex PCR. The data show 80,000 to 95,000 clones, over 75% seen once. Sampled while nominally healthy, donors likely had unrecorded immune exposures. Source material: PBMCs. The rearrangement links TRBV2 to TRBJ2-7; D may be TRBD1 (6 bases). The receptor was isolated from a female donor in good health and CMV-seronegative. The CDR3 is CASKEQGGPGVEQYF. The CDR3 bases are TGTGCCAGCAAAGAACAGGGCGGACCAGGGGTCGAGCAGTACTTC.